The T cell receptor (beta chain) under discussion was sequenced for a study of blood T cell repertoires in COVID-19. Turning to the study itself: There were acute and convalescent COVID-19 samples, and they came from the United States, Italy and Spain. The analysed material was cDNA or gDNA that came from T cells, B-cell-depleted T cells, or PBMCs.

This CDR3 has 16 residues. The V segment lost 5 bases and the J segment 6 bases; nucleotides outside the gene matches: 11. The germline gives CDR1 LNHDA, CDR2 SQIVND (reference sequence). This clone was seen a few times. Authors' processing steps: By means of reference gene primer amplification, nucleated cell counts were estimated. Clones were sequenced by immunoSEQ multiplex PCR, and TCRdb holds only the in-frame ones, with some missing. That table gives V, J and clone size, and the DNA gave D and trimming. The sample yields 140,000 to 150,000 clones, 78% seen once. Source material: peripheral blood. The sequence was obtained from a woman between 55 and 75 years old with acute or convalescent COVID-19. The V call is TRBV19, the J call TRBJ2-2, with TRBD1 matching over 8 bases. The CDR3 loop reads CASSGPWTGLPGELFF. CDR3 coding DNA: TGTGCCAGTAGTGGTCCATGGACAGGGTTACCCGGGGAGCTGTTTTTT.